The TCR beta chain under discussion was sequenced for a study of brain T cells in children with intractable seizures. Study observations and caveats: HCMV serostatus was not known, and viral specificity came from CDR3 similarity only. Absence of clones before surgery may stem from lower sequencing depth.

Sequencing was limited to surgery cases with top T cell transcript signatures in brain tissue. Patients received at least one anti-epileptic drug before surgery. In regard to this clone: Its antigen is currently unknown. Other DNA variants within this sample encode the same CDR3.

Repertoires were generated with immunoSEQ multiplex PCR, while TCRdb's copy carries only in-frame clones and drops some. In the table there are tens of thousands of clones, under 95% of which are singletons. V lost 3 bases and J lost 4, with 2 bases in between. The CDR3 runs 11 residues. The source of this sequence is a girl aged 2-9 years with Rasmussen encephalitis and intractable seizures. Specimen: peripheral blood, collected at surgery. The V and J genes are TRBV12-3 or TRBV12-4 and TRBJ2-3; the D is unclear. CDR3 region: CASSLADTQYF. The CDR3 DNA reads as TGTGCCAGCAGTTTGGCAGATACGCAGTATTTT.